One sample yielded the 8 T cell receptor beta chains listed below, sequenced in a study of Ad26.COV2.S vaccination and SARS-CoV-2 variants. Sequenced by immunoSEQ multiplex PCR; TCRdb stores in-frame clones only, minus some. This table has over 110,000 clones, about nine tenths appearing once. Sequences were derived from peripheral blood, sampled after recovery from COVID-19. These receptors all stem from a human donor who had recovered from COVID-19.

The chain joins TRBV28 to TRBJ1-2, with D possibly being TRBD1 (5 bases). Per germline, CDR1 MDHEN and CDR2 SYDVKM. The ends were cut back, 6 bases at V and 8 bases at J, with 16 bases in the middle. The CDR3 is 13 amino acids. In nucleotides, the CDR3 is TGTGCCAGCAGCCTAGCCAGGGATTTCGGCTACACCTTC. Translation gives CASSLARDFGYTF.

The CDR3 DNA reads as TGCGCCAGCGGTAGGAACAGGGAATGGACTGAAGCTTTCTTT. This codes for CASGRNREWTEAFF. This chain connects TRBV10-1 to TRBJ1-1; tentatively, D is TRBD1 (6 bases). This CDR3 region has 14 residues. With 8 bases removed from V and 5 bases from J, the gap between germline ends came to 18 bases. The germline gives CDR1 WNHNN, CDR2 SYGVQD (reference sequence).

This rearrangement joins TRBV28 to TRBJ1-5; no reliable D call. There are 14 residues in the CDR3. From germline, CDR1 is MDHEN and CDR2 SYDVKM. Trimming stripped 2 bases from V and 4 bases from J, with 9 bases between. CDR3 amino acids: CASSLNSGNQPQHF. The CDR3 coding sequence is TGTGCCAGCAGTTTAAATTCGGGAAATCAGCCCCAGCATTTT.

V usage is TRBV19 and J usage is TRBJ1-1; D perhaps matches TRBD1 (6 bases). Germline V CDR1 and CDR2: LNHDA, SQIVND (reference sequence). Trimming took off 3 bases at V and 2 bases at J, with 13 bases between the two ends. This CDR3 has 15 residues. The CDR3 sequence: CASSISLGANTEAFF. The CDR3 DNA is TGTGCCAGTAGTATTTCGCTGGGGGCTAACACTGAAGCTTTCTTT. Looking up the rest from reference TRBV19 and TRBJ1-1 gives the full variable domain: DGGITQSPKYLFRKEGQNVTLSCEQNLNHDAMYWYRQDPGQGLRLIYYSQIVNDFQKGDIAEGYSVSREKKESFPLTVTSAQKNPTAFYLCASSISLGANTEAFFGQGTRLTVV.

The rearrangement links TRBV24-1 to TRBJ2-1; 9 bases are shared with TRBD2. The V segment lost 2 bases and the J segment 4 bases; nucleotides outside the gene matches: 11. Germline V lookup: CDR1 KGHDR, CDR2 SFDVKD. This CDR3 contains 18 residues. The CDR3 DNA reads TGTGCCACCAGTGATTCGACACAGACTAGCGGTAAATACAATGAGCAGTTCTTC. Translating gives CATSDSTQTSGKYNEQFF.

The V gene is TRBV5-5, the J gene TRBJ1-5; D gene uncertain. The V gene lost 4 bases and the J gene lost 4 bases, with 9 bases spanning the gap. Germline loops: CDR1 SGHKS, CDR2 YYEKEE (reference sequence). The CDR3 totals 13 residues. The CDR3 DNA reads as TGTGCCAGCAGCCCCCAAGGTAATCAGCCCCAGCATTTT. Translation: CASSPQGNQPQHF. Supplemented by reference TRBV5-5 and TRBJ1-5, the full variable domain reads DAGVTQSPTHLIKTRGQQVTLRCSPISGHKSVSWYQQVLGQGPQFIFQYYEKEERGRGNFPDRFSARQFPNYSSELNVNALLLGDSALYLCASSPQGNQPQHFGDGTRLSIL.

The chain carries TRBV5-4 and TRBJ2-5; TRBD1 is a possible D gene (6 bases). Germline values: CDR1 SGHNT, CDR2 YYREEE (reference sequence). V dropped 2 bases and J dropped 9 bases, with 17 bases sitting between them. The CDR3 extends over 14 amino acids. CDR3 in DNA: TGTGCCAGCAGCTTTTGGGACACGGCCGTGGCCCAGTACTTC. Protein sequence: CASSFWDTAVAQYF.

Only one count was recorded for this clone. The chain has TRBV19 and TRBJ2-7; D not certain. V lost 3 bases and J 5 bases, leaving 17 bases between the germline ends. This CDR3 region has 15 residues. CDR1 is LNHDA, CDR2 SQIVND, per germline (reference sequence). CDR3 region: CASSIGPAPADEQYF. The CDR3 DNA reads TGTGCCAGTAGTATTGGGCCAGCTCCAGCCGACGAGCAGTACTTC.